This T cell receptor (beta chain) was identified during a study of human T cells and chemical hapten exposure. Germline V gene data show CDR1 as SNHLY and CDR2 as FYNNEI. V gave up 6 bases and J gave up 7 bases, with 15 bases separating them. The CDR3 runs 13 residues. As to time point: patch test 1, 2 weeks after DPC sensitization. Treatment reported: therapeutic diphenylcyclopropenone sensitization with weekly scalp DPC. TCRdb analysed the RACE reads with MiXCR anew, one entry per CDR3 protein. The sample shows 75,000 to 100,000 distinct CDR3 sequences, 10% to 15% of them seen only once. This TCR was recovered from an older woman with alopecia areata. Some clones in this sample may be carry-over from other donors' samples. The chain couples TRBV2 to TRBJ1-2; no reliable D call. The material sequenced was whole blood, taken in connection with sensitization to the hapten diphenylcyclopropenone (DPC). The CDR3 protein is CASREVPAGGYTF. DNA of the CDR3: TGTGCCAGCAGGGAGGTTCCCGCCGGTGGCTACACCTTC.